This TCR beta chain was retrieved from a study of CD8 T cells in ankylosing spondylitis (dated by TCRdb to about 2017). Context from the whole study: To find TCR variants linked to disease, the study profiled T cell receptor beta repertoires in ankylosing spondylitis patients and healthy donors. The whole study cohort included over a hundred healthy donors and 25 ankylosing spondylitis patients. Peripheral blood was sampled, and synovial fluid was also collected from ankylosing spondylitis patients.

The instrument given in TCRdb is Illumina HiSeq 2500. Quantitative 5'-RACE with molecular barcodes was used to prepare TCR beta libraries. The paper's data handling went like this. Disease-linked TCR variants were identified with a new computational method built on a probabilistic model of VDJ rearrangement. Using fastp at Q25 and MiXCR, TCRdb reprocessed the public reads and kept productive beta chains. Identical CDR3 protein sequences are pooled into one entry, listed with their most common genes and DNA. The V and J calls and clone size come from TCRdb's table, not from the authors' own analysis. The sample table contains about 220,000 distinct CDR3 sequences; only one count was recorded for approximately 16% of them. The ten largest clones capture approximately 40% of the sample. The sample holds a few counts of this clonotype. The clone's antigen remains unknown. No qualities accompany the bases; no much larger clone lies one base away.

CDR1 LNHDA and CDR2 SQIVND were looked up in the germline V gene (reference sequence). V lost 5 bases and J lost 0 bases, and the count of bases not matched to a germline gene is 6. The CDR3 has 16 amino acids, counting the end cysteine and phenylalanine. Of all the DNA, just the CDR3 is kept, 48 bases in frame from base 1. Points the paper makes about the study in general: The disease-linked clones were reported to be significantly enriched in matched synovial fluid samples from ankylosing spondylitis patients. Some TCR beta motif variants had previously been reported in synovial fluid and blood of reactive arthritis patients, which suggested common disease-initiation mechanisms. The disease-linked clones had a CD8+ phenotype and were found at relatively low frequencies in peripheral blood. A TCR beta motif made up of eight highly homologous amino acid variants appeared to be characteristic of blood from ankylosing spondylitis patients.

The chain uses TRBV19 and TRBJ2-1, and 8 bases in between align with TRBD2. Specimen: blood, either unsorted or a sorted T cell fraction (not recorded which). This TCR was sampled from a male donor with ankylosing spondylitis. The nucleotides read TGTGCCAGTAGTGTCTATAGCGGGGACTCCTACAATGAGCAGTTCTTC. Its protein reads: CASSVYSGDSYNEQFF.